One sample yielded the 21 T cell receptor beta chains listed below, sequenced in a study of T cells in Graves' hyperthyroidism and ophthalmopathy. From RNA transcripts, TCR beta CDR3 regions were amplified. The TCR CDR3 was amplified in a first-round RT-PCR using the HTBI primer set. TCRdb passed the multiplex PCR reads through MiXCR, listing each CDR3 protein once. Among about 380,000 distinct CDR3 sequences listed, about 18% were seen once. Sequenced sample: blood. The receptor set was obtained from a man aged 18 to 29 with Graves' ophthalmopathy.

This clonotype was seen repeatedly, ten times or more. This chain links TRBV19 with TRBJ1-1; possibly TRBD1 for D (6 bases). The CDR3 has 14 amino acids. The germline V and J ends were trimmed by 6 bases and 0 bases, with 11 bases remaining between them. Germline V gene sequence: CDR1 LNHDA, CDR2 SQIVND (reference sequence). The CDR3 DNA follows: TGTGCCAGTAGGCTGGACAGATTGAACACTGAAGCTTTCTTT. This encodes CASRLDRLNTEAFF.

The chain joins TRBV28 to TRBJ2-7, with a tentative D call TRBD1 (6 bases). The CDR3 has 14 residues. With 1 base removed from V and 2 bases from J, the gap between germline ends came to 9 bases. Per the germline V gene, CDR1 is MDHEN and CDR2 is SYDVKM. This CDR3 is CASSLSRGPYEQYF. The DNA of the CDR3 is TGTGCCAGCAGTTTATCCAGGGGACCCTACGAGCAGTACTTC.

The V gene is TRBV5-1, the J gene TRBJ2-2, with 7 bases identical to TRBD2. The CDR3 is 15 amino acids. The V gene end was trimmed by 4 bases and the J gene end by 6 bases; junction bases not matched to a gene: 9. Germline V gene lookup returns CDR1 SGHRS and CDR2 YFSETQ. The CDR3 DNA reads as TGCGCCAGCAGCAGTCGGGGGGATCGGTCCGGGGAGCTGTTTTTT. This translates into CASSSRGDRSGELFF.

The rearrangement uses TRBV5-1 and TRBJ1-6; D remains unclear. This CDR3 region has 14 residues. CDR1 is SGHRS, CDR2 YFSETQ, per germline. V shed 4 bases and J shed 5 bases, with 10 bases lying between them. The DNA for the CDR3 is TGCGCCAGCAGCCCGACCGGGAATAATTCACCCCTCCACTTT. This translates into CASSPTGNNSPLHF.

This chain connects TRBV18 to TRBJ2-5; D could derive from TRBD1 or TRBD2 (6 bases each). Per the germline V gene, CDR1 is KGHSH and CDR2 is LQKENI. The V and J ends lost 6 bases and 4 bases respectively, with 18 bases between them. The CDR3 is 15 amino acids. DNA for the CDR3: TGTGCCAGCTCGCCCTACAGGGCCGGGGGAGAGACCCAGTACTTC. This codes for CASSPYRAGGETQYF.

The chain links TRBV6-1 to TRBJ2-7; 7 bases are shared with TRBD1. V was pared by 3 bases and J by 1 base, with 15 bases of the junction left unmatched. The CDR3 covers 18 residues. Germline V lookup: CDR1 MNHNS, CDR2 SASEGT. The CDR3, as DNA: TGTGCCAGCAGTGAGTTGGTGGACCGGGACAGTCCATCCTACGAGCAGTACTTC. Translation: CASSELVDRDSPSYEQYF.

This clonotype was counted between two and nine times. This sequence joins TRBV5-1 and TRBJ1-4; TRBD1 is a possible D gene (5 bases). Germline CDR1 is SGHRS and CDR2 is YFSETQ. This CDR3 is 15 amino acids long. Trimming removed 3 bases at V and 0 bases at J, with 9 bases between. In DNA, the CDR3 is TGCGCCAGCAGCTCCCGGGACCCAACTAATGAAAAACTGTTTTTT. Residues: CASSSRDPTNEKLFF. The full variable domain, rest sourced from reference TRBV5-1 and TRBJ1-4, is KAGVTQTPRYLIKTRGQQVTLSCSPISGHRSVSWYQQTPGQGLQFLFEYFSETQRNKGNFPGRFSGRQFSNSRSEMNVSTLELGDSALYLCASSSRDPTNEKLFFGSGTQLSVL.

This clonotype was recorded at least ten times. V gene TRBV3-1 combines with J gene TRBJ1-5, with 8 nucleotides matching TRBD1. The CDR3 is 16 residues long. With V trimmed by 1 base and J by 6 bases, 8 bases remained unmatched. The V gene's germline CDR1 is LGHDT and CDR2 YNNKEL (reference sequence). CDR3 region: CASSQGAQGAAQPQHF. The DNA of the CDR3 is TGTGCCAGCAGCCAAGGGGCCCAGGGGGCTGCTCAGCCCCAGCATTTT.

In the case of this clonotype: A read error may be the cause here, since a much bigger clone is one base away. J is TRBJ2-3 and V is TRBV3-1; TRBD2 aligns across 7 bases. The CDR3 is 13 residues long. The V gene's germline CDR1 is LGHDT and CDR2 YNNKEL (reference sequence). The J segment lost 0 bases and the V segment lost 8 bases, leaving 2 bases of the junction unmatched. The CDR3 bases are TGTGCCAGCGGGACTACTAGCACAGATACGCAGTATTTT. It codes for CASGTTSTDTQYF.

This clonotype was counted ten times or more. The rearrangement uses TRBV5-1 and TRBJ2-7, with D unclear. Between the trimmed V and J ends, which lost 0 bases and 4 bases, there was a span of 8 bases. The CDR3 covers 13 residues. The germline CDR1 and CDR2 sequences are SGHRS and YFSETQ. The DNA of the CDR3 is TGCGCCAGCAGCTTGGCACCAGATTACGAGCAGTACTTC. Protein product: CASSLAPDYEQYF.

This clonotype was recorded many times. This rearrangement joins TRBV10-3 to TRBJ1-1, with D possibly TRBD1 on 6 matching bases. Germline CDR1 reads ENHRY; CDR2 reads SYGVKD. The germline V and J ends were trimmed by 8 bases and 4 bases, with 20 bases remaining between them. The CDR3 has 15 amino acids. CDR3 sequence: CAISTGQGIGTEAFF. The DNA of the CDR3 is TGTGCCATCTCAACTGGTCAGGGGATTGGCACTGAAGCTTTCTTT.

This clonotype was found a few times. The chain joins TRBV5-1 to TRBJ2-7; TRBD1 might be the D (5 bases). The CDR3 contains 16 residues. Germline V gene data show CDR1 as SGHRS and CDR2 as YFSETQ. V lost 7 bases and J 0 bases, leaving 20 bases between the germline ends. Here the CDR3 reads CASAPGSVQGSYEQYF. Here the CDR3 DNA reads TGCGCCAGCGCGCCGGGCTCGGTGCAGGGCTCCTACGAGCAGTACTTC.

This clonotype was seen repeatedly, ten times or more. The CDR3 region has the DNA TGTGCCAGCAGCTTGGATACAGGGAATGAGCAGTTCTTC. This codes for CASSLDTGNEQFF. The gene calls are TRBV5-5 and TRBJ2-1, with D possibly TRBD1 on 6 matching bases. Germline CDR1 SGHKS, CDR2 YYEKEE (reference sequence). The CDR3 runs 13 residues. Trimming took off 0 bases at V and 7 bases at J, with 8 bases between the two ends.

In this sample, this clonotype turned up a few times. The chain employs TRBV3-1 and TRBJ2-7, with 9 bases aligning to TRBD2. Germline loops: CDR1 LGHDT, CDR2 YNNKEL (reference sequence). CDR3 size: 13 residues. V lost 4 bases and J lost 4; bases outside the gene matches: 2. The CDR3 DNA follows: TGTGCCAGCAGCCGCGGGGGGGAATACGAGCAGTACTTC. Protein product: CASSRGGEYEQYF.

The rearrangement uses TRBV5-1 and TRBJ2-1, with D maybe TRBD1 (7 bases). The V gene lost 0 bases and the J gene lost 0 bases, with 16 bases spanning the gap. Germline loops: CDR1 SGHRS, CDR2 YFSETQ. The CDR3 is made up of 18 amino acids. The CDR3 loop is CASSLVTGPGSSYNEQFF. The DNA for the CDR3 is TGCGCCAGCAGCTTGGTGACAGGGCCCGGGAGCTCCTACAATGAGCAGTTCTTC.

This clonotype was seen at least ten times. The rearrangement links TRBV2 to TRBJ1-1, with TRBD1 as a possible D gene (5 bases). The V gene's germline CDR1 is SNHLY and CDR2 FYNNEI. The CDR3 loop spans 13 amino acids. Trimming cost V 7 bases and J 2 bases, with 11 bases left between them. The CDR3 is CASTGDHNTEAFF. CDR3 nucleotide sequence: TGTGCCAGCACGGGGGACCACAACACTGAAGCTTTCTTT.

This clonotype was recorded many times. This sequence joins TRBV18 and TRBJ2-3, with D unresolved. The germline CDR1 and CDR2 sequences are KGHSH and LQKENI. The CDR3 consists of 13 residues. Trimming removed 2 bases from V and 8 bases from J, with 11 bases in between. CDR3 residues: CASSPEAKGTQYF. CDR3 coding DNA: TGTGCCAGCTCACCAGAGGCTAAGGGTACGCAGTATTTT.

This clonotype was seen ten or more times. The rearrangement links TRBV11-2 to TRBJ1-1, with D hard to call. The CDR3 runs to 17 residues. Trimming removed 1 base from V and 1 base from J, with 16 bases in between. CDR1 and CDR2 from the germline V gene are SGHAT and FQNNGV. This CDR3 reads CASSLGWTRNSNTEAFF. CDR3 bases: TGTGCCAGCAGCTTAGGTTGGACCCGGAATTCGAACACTGAAGCTTTCTTT.

The chain employs TRBV28 and TRBJ2-7; D possibly corresponds to TRBD1 (5 bases). Germline CDR1 and CDR2: MDHEN and SYDVKM. V was trimmed by 6 bases and J by 0 bases, leaving 18 bases between them. The CDR3 consists of 16 residues. The CDR3 reads CASSNRKTATSYEQYF. Written as DNA, the CDR3 is TGTGCCAGCAGCAATAGGAAGACAGCGACCTCCTACGAGCAGTACTTC.

This clonotype showed up many times. The V gene is TRBV7-9, the J gene TRBJ2-7, with unresolved D. Germline V gene sequence: CDR1 SEHNR, CDR2 FQNEAQ (reference sequence). The CDR3 is made up of 13 amino acids. Trimming shortened V by 1 base and J by 3 bases, and 7 bases separated the two germline ends. CDR3 nucleotides: TGTGCCAGCAGCTTAGTGCGGCTCTACGAGCAGTACTTC. This encodes CASSLVRLYEQYF. Together with reference TRBV7-9 and TRBJ2-7, the CDR3 gives the full variable domain: DTGVSQNPRHKITKRGQNVTFRCDPISEHNRLYWYRQTLGQGPEFLTYFQNEAQLEKSRLLSDRFSAERPKGSFSTLEIQRTEQGDSAMYLCASSLVRLYEQYFGPGTRLTVT.

The rearrangement links TRBV5-6 to TRBJ2-7, with TRBD1 as a possible D gene (6 bases). Germline loops: CDR1 SGHDT, CDR2 YYEEEE. V lost 0 bases and J lost 2, with 15 bases in between. The CDR3 is 16 residues long. DNA for the CDR3: TGTGCCAGCAGCTTGGTTTCCGGACAGTTTACCTACGAGCAGTACTTC. Translation: CASSLVSGQFTYEQYF.